Listed below are T cell receptor beta chains from one sample, sequenced in a study of T-cell reconstitution after alpha-beta-depleted transplantation in children. MiXCR was run by TCRdb on the PCR reads, yielding one entry per CDR3 protein. The sample shows about 980,000 distinct CDR3 sequences, 25% to 30% of them seen only once. The starting material was PBMCs, mostly from graft donor cells, obtained 360 days after TCRalphabeta/CD19-depleted stem cell transplant. These receptors were taken from a boy under two years old who had a stem cell transplant for SCID, so the T cells may come from the graft donor. Each CDR3 is given with its conserved first and last residue. The order of the fields is J gene, D gene, V gene, clone size, CDR3 protein, CDR3 DNA. The D gene is left open where the match is weak. Clone size is shown for a subset of rows, as once, few, many or a class of expanded clone.

J gene: TRBJ2-1; D gene: TRBD2; V gene: TRBV5-1; clone size: -; CDR3 protein: CASSTAGTRYNEQFF; CDR3 DNA: TGCGCCAGCAGTACGGCAGGGACTAGATACAATGAGCAGTTCTTC
J gene: TRBJ2-5; D gene: -; V gene: TRBV7-3; clone size: few; CDR3 protein: CASSLTGRAETQYF; CDR3 DNA: TGTGCCAGCAGCTTAACGGGCAGGGCTGAGACCCAGTACTTC
J gene: TRBJ1-2; D gene: -; V gene: TRBV20-1; clone size: -; CDR3 protein: CSARVRALGGGYTF; CDR3 DNA: TGCAGTGCTAGAGTCCGGGCACTCGGTGGTGGCTACACCTTC
J gene: TRBJ2-1; D gene: TRBD2; V gene: TRBV5-1; clone size: -; CDR3 protein: CASSLVPRGSYNEQFF; CDR3 DNA: TGCGCCAGCAGCTTGGTACCGCGGGGGTCTTACAATGAGCAGTTCTTC
J gene: TRBJ2-1; D gene: TRBD2; V gene: TRBV7-8; clone size: -; CDR3 protein: CASSLPRGGGAAGEQFF; CDR3 DNA: TGTGCCAGCAGCTTACCGCGGGGCGGGGGGGCAGCTGGTGAGCAGTTCTTC
J gene: TRBJ2-3; D gene: -; V gene: TRBV12-3/TRBV12-4; clone size: many; CDR3 protein: CASSFVGDTQYF; CDR3 DNA: TGTGCCAGCAGTTTTGTCGGGGATACGCAGTATTTT
J gene: TRBJ2-1; D gene: TRBD1; V gene: TRBV29-1; clone size: few; CDR3 protein: CSVGDDRGFRNEQFF; CDR3 DNA: TGCAGCGTTGGGGATGACAGGGGGTTTCGTAATGAGCAGTTCTTC
J gene: TRBJ2-1; D gene: -; V gene: TRBV19; clone size: -; CDR3 protein: CASSMLTSNEQFF; CDR3 DNA: TGTGCCAGTAGTATGTTGACTTCCAATGAGCAGTTCTTC
J gene: TRBJ2-1; D gene: -; V gene: TRBV10-1; clone size: -; CDR3 protein: CASSAGLGPYNEQFF; CDR3 DNA: TGCGCCAGCAGCGCGGGATTGGGTCCCTACAATGAGCAGTTCTTC
J gene: TRBJ2-7; D gene: TRBD2; V gene: TRBV9; clone size: -; CDR3 protein: CASSAGLATGLDEQYF; CDR3 DNA: TGTGCCAGCAGCGCGGGACTAGCGACGGGATTGGACGAGCAGTACTTC
J gene: TRBJ1-1; D gene: TRBD1; V gene: TRBV19; clone size: -; CDR3 protein: CASSMRDRGPEAFF; CDR3 DNA: TGTGCCAGTAGTATGCGGGACAGGGGCCCGGAAGCTTTCTTT
J gene: TRBJ2-2; D gene: -; V gene: TRBV5-1; clone size: -; CDR3 protein: CASSWSPTGTNTGELFF; CDR3 DNA: TGCGCCAGCAGCTGGAGTCCGACAGGTACCAACACCGGGGAGCTGTTTTTT
J gene: TRBJ2-1; D gene: -; V gene: TRBV7-9; clone size: -; CDR3 protein: CASRSGPSSGDEQFF; CDR3 DNA: TGTGCCAGCAGGTCCGGGCCCTCCTCCGGCGATGAGCAGTTCTTC
J gene: TRBJ2-6; D gene: -; V gene: TRBV12-3/TRBV12-4; clone size: few; CDR3 protein: CASSPRDDPFPVSGANVLTF; CDR3 DNA: TGTGCCAGCAGTCCTCGGGACGACCCTTTTCCTGTCTCTGGGGCCAACGTCCTGACTTTC
J gene: TRBJ2-5; D gene: -; V gene: TRBV20-1; clone size: few; CDR3 protein: CSALAEKHQETQYF; CDR3 DNA: TGCAGTGCCCTGGCGGAGAAGCACCAAGAGACCCAGTACTTC
J gene: TRBJ2-7; D gene: -; V gene: TRBV12-3/TRBV12-4; clone size: few; CDR3 protein: CASSPSWQRPFSYEQYF; CDR3 DNA: TGTGCCAGCAGCCCTTCCTGGCAGAGGCCTTTCTCCTACGAGCAGTACTTC